This T cell receptor (beta chain) was identified during a study of T cell clones after liver transplantation. TCRdb's table, derived via immunoSEQ multiplex PCR, lists solely in-frame clones and lacks some. The data contain tens of thousands of clones, 65% to 85% of them singletons. V was trimmed by 2 bases and J by 9 bases, leaving 8 bases between them. The CDR3 length is 12 residues. From germline, CDR1 is SNHLY and CDR2 FYNNEI. This rearrangement joins TRBV2 to TRBJ2-1, with D possibly TRBD2 on 5 matching bases. This TCR came from a human patient who received a liver transplant. Some of these T cells may belong to the graft donor. Sequences were derived from CD4+ T cells from blood, sampled about 46 months after liver transplant. The DNA of the CDR3 is TGTGCCAGCAGTGAATTCGCGGGTGAGCAGTTCTTC. Its protein is CASSEFAGEQFF. The full variable domain, in which reference TRBV2 and TRBJ2-1 provide the parts outside the CDR3, is EPEVTQTPSHQVTQMGQEVILRCVPISNHLYFYWYRQILGQKVEFLVSFYNNEISEKSEIFDDQFSVERPDGSNFTLKIRSTKLEDSAMYFCASSEFAGEQFFGPGTRLTVL.